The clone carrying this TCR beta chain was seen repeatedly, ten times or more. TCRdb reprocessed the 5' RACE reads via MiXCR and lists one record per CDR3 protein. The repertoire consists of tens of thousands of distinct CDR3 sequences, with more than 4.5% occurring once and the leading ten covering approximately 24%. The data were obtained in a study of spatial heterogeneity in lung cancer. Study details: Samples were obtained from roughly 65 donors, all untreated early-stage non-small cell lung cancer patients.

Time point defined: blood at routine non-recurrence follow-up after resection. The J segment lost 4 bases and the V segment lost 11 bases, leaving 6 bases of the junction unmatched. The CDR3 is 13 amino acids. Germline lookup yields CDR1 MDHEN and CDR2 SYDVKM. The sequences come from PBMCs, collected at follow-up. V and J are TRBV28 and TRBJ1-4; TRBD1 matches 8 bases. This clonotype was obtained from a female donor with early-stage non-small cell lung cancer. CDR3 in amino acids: CAVRTGLNEKLFF. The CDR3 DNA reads TGTGCCGTGCGGACAGGGCTTAATGAAAAACTGTTTTTT.